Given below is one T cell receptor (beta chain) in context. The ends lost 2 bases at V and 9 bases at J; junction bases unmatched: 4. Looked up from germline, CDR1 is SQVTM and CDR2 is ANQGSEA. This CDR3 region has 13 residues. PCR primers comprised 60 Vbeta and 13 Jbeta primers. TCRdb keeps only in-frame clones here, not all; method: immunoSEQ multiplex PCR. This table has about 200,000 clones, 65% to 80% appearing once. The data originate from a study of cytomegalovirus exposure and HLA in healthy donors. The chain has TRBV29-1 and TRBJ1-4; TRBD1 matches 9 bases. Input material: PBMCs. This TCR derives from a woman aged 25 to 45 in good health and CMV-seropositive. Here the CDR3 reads CSVEMGQGQKLFF. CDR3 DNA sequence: TGCAGCGTTGAAATGGGACAGGGCCAAAAACTGTTTTTT. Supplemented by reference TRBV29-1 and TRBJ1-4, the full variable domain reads SAVISQKPSRDICQRGTSLTIQCQVDSQVTMMFWYRQQPGQSLTLIATANQGSEATYESGFVIDKFPISRPNLTFSTLTVSNMSPEDSSIYLCSVEMGQGQKLFFGSGTQLSVL.